Following are 26 T cell receptor beta chains from one sample sequenced in a study of T cell repertoires in cytomegalovirus infection. TCRdb re-analysed the reads in MiXCR, keeping a single row per CDR3 protein. The repertoire holds some 350,000 distinct CDR3 sequences, with just under 35% as singletons. No antigens are known for them. This specimen was cultured PBMCs, taken from culture after CMV antigen stimulation. Source of these receptors: a human donor in good health (CMV status not recorded). Some clones in this sample may be carry-over from other donors' samples.

This clonotype occurred a few times. The chain recombines TRBV12-3 or TRBV12-4 with TRBJ2-6; 8 nucleotides line up with TRBD2. The junction had 16 bases not matched to a gene; V was cut back by 6 bases and J by 0 bases. The CDR3 contains 20 residues. CDR3 nucleotide sequence: TGTGCCAGCAGCAAGCCTCACCGGGGACTAGGGACCTCTGGGGCCAACGTCCTGACTTTC. Translated, it gives CASSKPHRGLGTSGANVLTF.

This clonotype was seen a handful of times. The chain is built from TRBV7-8 and TRBJ2-5; 13 bases are shared with TRBD2. With V trimmed by 5 bases and J by 1 base, 4 bases remained unmatched. The CDR3 has 16 amino acids. In germline, CDR1 is SGHVS, CDR2 FQNEAQ. The CDR3 here is CASSITSGRAQETQYF. DNA for the CDR3: TGTGCCAGCAGCATTACTAGCGGGAGGGCCCAAGAGACCCAGTACTTC.

The chain has TRBV4-3 and TRBJ2-7, with D perhaps TRBD2 (6 bases). V was shortened by 0 bases and J by 6 bases, with 24 bases between the two germline ends. CDR3 length: 18 residues. Per germline, CDR1 LGHNA and CDR2 YSLEER. The CDR3 protein is CASSQDLGRGQRAGEQYF. CDR3 in DNA: TGCGCCAGCAGCCAAGATCTAGGTAGGGGCCAGCGGGCCGGCGAGCAGTACTTC.

This rearrangement joins TRBV11-2 to TRBJ2-1; D is possibly TRBD2 (7 bases). Looked up from germline, CDR1 is SGHAT and CDR2 is FQNNGV. Trimming removed 2 bases from V and 7 bases from J, with 18 bases in between. The CDR3 loop spans 16 amino acids. In DNA form, the CDR3 reads TGTGCCAGCAGCTTATTGGGGGGGGGCGCTTGGAATGAGCAGTTCTTC. This encodes CASSLLGGGAWNEQFF.

This chain links TRBV6-7 with TRBJ1-3; no clear D gene. TRBV6-7 qualifies as an ORF whose function is uncertain. The ends were cut back, 8 bases at V and 4 bases at J, with 12 bases in the middle. The CDR3 totals 13 residues. CDR3 sequence reads: CASPEAAGNTIYF. Written as DNA, the CDR3 is TGTGCCAGCCCCGAGGCCGCGGGAAACACCATATATTTT.

V and J are TRBV6-8 and TRBJ2-1; TRBD2 matches 9 bases. The germline V gene encodes CDR1 MNHGY and CDR2 SAAAGT. The CDR3 loop spans 15 amino acids. V shed 0 bases, J shed 10 bases, and the junction held 7 bases outside the gene matches. The CDR3 coding sequence is TGTGCCAGCAGTTACTCAGTTAATAGCGGGAGAGAGCAGTTCTTC. Its protein product is CASSYSVNSGREQFF.

The chain recombines TRBV7-3 with TRBJ2-2, with unresolved D. The germline CDR1 and CDR2 sequences are SGHTA and FQGTGA. The V end lost 1 base, the J end lost 3 bases, and 15 bases lay between the germline ends. This CDR3 region has 17 residues. This chain's CDR3 is CASSLSGSLSHTGELFF. CDR3 in DNA: TGTGCCAGCAGCTTAAGCGGTTCACTGAGTCACACCGGGGAGCTGTTTTTT.

This rearrangement joins TRBV4-3 to TRBJ2-3; 8 bases are a match to TRBD2. V gave up 0 bases and J gave up 2 bases; unmatched junction bases: 7. The CDR3 has 17 residues. Per the germline V gene, CDR1 is LGHNA and CDR2 is YSLEER. CDR3 sequence reads: CASSQEMAGGPTDTQYF. The CDR3 DNA reads as TGCGCCAGCAGCCAAGAAATGGCGGGAGGCCCCACAGATACGCAGTATTTT.

This clonotype was recorded a few times. V is TRBV9 and J is TRBJ2-5; perhaps TRBD2 as D (6 bases). V was clipped by 1 base and J by 4 bases, with 14 bases between them. The CDR3 extends over 15 amino acids. Germline-derived CDR1 and CDR2 are SGDLS and YYNGEE. The CDR3 here is CASSVYFGRGETQYF. The CDR3 DNA reads as TGTGCCAGCAGCGTATACTTCGGGAGAGGAGAGACCCAGTACTTC. The full variable domain, in which reference TRBV9 and TRBJ2-5 provide the parts outside the CDR3, is DSGVTQTPKHLITATGQRVTLRCSPRSGDLSVYWYQQSLDQGLQFLIQYYNGEERAKGNILERFSAQQFPDLHSELNLSSLELGDSALYFCASSVYFGRGETQYFGPGTRLLVL.

The CDR3 sequence: CSADTGQNYNEQFF. The CDR3 bases are TGCAGTGCTGACACAGGGCAAAATTACAATGAGCAGTTCTTC. This rearrangement joins TRBV20-1 to TRBJ2-1; TRBD1 is a possible D gene (6 bases). Deletions cut 5 bases from V and 4 bases from J, with 15 bases between. Germline loops: CDR1 DFQATT, CDR2 SNEGSKA (reference sequence). The CDR3 length is 14 residues.

This clonotype was seen only a few times. The chain is built from TRBV7-2 and TRBJ2-6, with no clear D. CDR1 and CDR2 from the germline V gene are SGHTA and FQGNSA. Trimming took off 1 base at V and 0 bases at J, with 10 bases between the two ends. CDR3 size: 17 residues. In DNA form, the CDR3 reads TGTGCCAGCAGCTTAGGTGGGCGCGCCTCTGGGGCCAACGTCCTGACTTTC. This translates into CASSLGGRASGANVLTF.

The V gene is TRBV7-9, the J gene TRBJ2-7, with TRBD1 matching over 9 bases. The ends lost 5 bases at V and 5 bases at J; junction bases unmatched: 7. CDR3 length equals 14 residues. Looked up from germline, CDR1 is SEHNR and CDR2 is FQNEAQ (reference sequence). CDR3 region: CASSPRDRDNEQYF. The CDR3 bases are TGTGCCAGCAGCCCGCGGGACAGGGACAACGAGCAGTACTTC.

The chain has TRBV28 and TRBJ2-7, with a weak D call TRBD1 (6 bases). Trimming pared 7 bases from V and 7 bases from J, leaving 14 bases between. Germline CDR1 reads MDHEN; CDR2 reads SYDVKM. The CDR3 has 12 residues. The CDR3 region has the DNA TGTGCCAGCAAGACAGGTTTCGAGGAGCAGTACTTC. It translates to CASKTGFEEQYF.

The rearrangement links TRBV7-2 to TRBJ2-7; 7 nucleotides match TRBD1. Losses at the gene ends were 5 bases for V and 0 bases for J; bases not matched to a gene: 7. The germline V gene has CDR1 SGHTA and CDR2 FQGNSA. The CDR3 consists of 15 residues. CDR3 in amino acids: CASSPRQGPSYEQYF. DNA for the CDR3: TGTGCCAGCAGCCCCCGACAGGGCCCCTCCTACGAGCAGTACTTC.

This clonotype was recorded once. One base away lies a much larger clone, so this may be a sequencing read error. This chain connects TRBV7-2 to TRBJ2-7, with TRBD2 matching 13 bases. Unmatched junction bases numbered 12, after V lost 4 bases and J lost 9 bases. The CDR3 is 16 amino acids. Germline CDR1 and CDR2: SGHTA and FQGNSA. The DNA of the CDR3 is TGTGCCAGCAGCTGGGGACTAGCGGGGAGATCGGACGCGCAGTACTTC. Amino acids: CASSWGLAGRSDAQYF.

The V call is TRBV29-1, the J call TRBJ2-1, with a weak D call TRBD2 (6 bases). The germline gives CDR1 SQVTM, CDR2 ANQGSEA. The CDR3 runs to 16 residues. The ends were cut back, 8 bases at V and 2 bases at J, with 22 bases in the middle. The CDR3 loop reads CSTDNGGVGTYNEQFF. The CDR3 DNA reads as TGCAGCACTGACAACGGCGGGGTTGGGACCTACAATGAGCAGTTCTTC.

This clonotype was recorded a few times. DNA of the CDR3: TGTGCCAGCAGCTTAAACGGGCGTAACACTGAAGCTTTCTTT. This sequence encodes CASSLNGRNTEAFF. The V and J genes are TRBV7-2 and TRBJ1-1; D not certain. This CDR3 has 14 amino acids. The ends were cut back, 2 bases at V and 2 bases at J, with 9 bases in the middle. CDR1 is SGHTA and CDR2 is FQGNSA in the germline V gene.

The table lists this clonotype with many counts. The CDR3 is CASSEVSRRTDTQYF. The CDR3 region has the DNA TGTGCCAGCAGTGAAGTATCAAGGCGGACAGATACGCAGTATTTT. The chain links TRBV6-1 to TRBJ2-3, with D unclear. Trimming stripped 1 base from V and 3 bases from J, with 11 bases between. The CDR3 sequence is 15 residues long. From germline, CDR1 is MNHNS and CDR2 SASEGT.

This clonotype was seen a handful of times. The rearrangement joins TRBV11-2 to TRBJ1-1; D is undetermined. CDR3 size: 14 residues. The ends were cut back, 1 base at V and 3 bases at J, with 9 bases in the middle. Germline CDR1 and CDR2: SGHAT and FQNNGV. CDR3 DNA sequence: TGTGCCAGCAGCTTAGCGGCCGGGGACACTGAAGCTTTCTTT. Translated, it gives CASSLAAGDTEAFF.

The chain has TRBV6-6 and TRBJ2-1; D may be TRBD2 (7 bases). CDR3 length equals 14 residues. Germline assignment: CDR1 MNHNY and CDR2 SVGAGI (reference sequence). V was pared by 5 bases and J by 7 bases, with 15 bases between. The CDR3 region is CASSAGLGGNEQFF. In DNA form, the CDR3 reads TGTGCCAGCAGTGCCGGACTAGGGGGGAATGAGCAGTTCTTC.

The rearrangement links TRBV5-4 to TRBJ1-3; D unresolved. V lost 4 bases to trimming and J lost 0 bases, with 14 bases between them. The CDR3 covers 16 residues. Germline V gene data show CDR1 as SGHNT and CDR2 as YYREEE (reference sequence). In DNA form, the CDR3 reads TGTGCCAGCAGCCGAAGTTTATGGGACTCTGGAAACACCATATATTTT. As protein: CASSRSLWDSGNTIYF.

This clonotype was found once. This chain connects TRBV19 to TRBJ2-2; 8 positions match TRBD1. The V gene's germline CDR1 is LNHDA and CDR2 SQIVND (reference sequence). CDR3 length: 14 amino acids. The ends lost 6 bases at V and 6 bases at J; junction bases unmatched: 6. This chain's CDR3 is CASSHRTGSGELFF. The CDR3 nucleotides are TGTGCCAGTAGCCATCGGACAGGGTCCGGGGAGCTGTTTTTT.

This clonotype was observed many times. J is TRBJ1-5 and V is TRBV7-6, with a tentative D call TRBD1 (5 bases). Germline CDR1 reads SGHVS; CDR2 reads FNYEAQ. The ends were cut back, 4 bases at V and 3 bases at J, with 13 bases in the middle. The CDR3 runs to 15 residues. The CDR3 region is CASSSSGTLNQPQHF. CDR3 DNA: TGTGCCAGCAGCTCCTCCGGGACCCTCAATCAGCCCCAGCATTTT.

The chain carries TRBV9 and TRBJ1-5, with D perhaps matching TRBD1 (6 bases). This CDR3 is 15 amino acids long. V lost 0 bases and J lost 4, with 11 bases in between. The germline CDR1 and CDR2 sequences are SGDLS and YYNGEE. The CDR3 loop is CASSVGGGINQPQHF. The CDR3 DNA is TGTGCCAGCAGCGTAGGAGGGGGAATAAATCAGCCCCAGCATTTT.

The V and J genes are TRBV29-1 and TRBJ2-3; D gene ambiguous. The length of the CDR3 is 15 residues. The germline V and J ends were trimmed by 2 bases and 2 bases, with 14 bases remaining between them. Germline loops: CDR1 SQVTM, CDR2 ANQGSEA. The CDR3: CSVESLVINTDTQYF. The CDR3 DNA sequence: TGCAGCGTTGAATCCCTGGTAATCAACACAGATACGCAGTATTTT.

The DNA for the CDR3 is TGTGCCAGCAGCTCCGCGGGACTAGCGGTGCAAGAGACCCAGTACTTC. This translates into CASSSAGLAVQETQYF. The rearrangement links TRBV13 to TRBJ2-5; 11 positions match TRBD2. Germline V lookup: CDR1 PRHDT, CDR2 FYEKMQ (reference sequence). The CDR3 length is 16 residues. V gave up 4 bases and J gave up 2 bases; unmatched junction bases: 6.